This T cell receptor beta chain was found in a study of cytomegalovirus exposure and HLA in healthy donors. This cohort consisted of healthy bone marrow donors. Nominally healthy donors were sampled, though unrecorded immune exposures were likely. The PCR used 60 Vbeta and 13 Jbeta primers. Sequenced by immunoSEQ multiplex PCR; TCRdb stores in-frame clones only, minus some. The sample includes tens of thousands of clones. CDR3 length: 13 amino acids. Per germline, CDR1 LGHNT and CDR2 FRNRAP. With V trimmed by 6 bases and J by 4 bases, 2 bases remained unmatched. As for this clone: As yet, its antigen is unknown.

Notes on the study in general: In vitro confirmation showed three CMV-associated chains to be CMV antigen specific. Most TCR sequences were rare, but some public TCRs occurred in many donors.

Material for sequencing was PBMCs. V and J are TRBV12-5 and TRBJ1-1, with 10 bases lining up with TRBD1. The clonotype was recovered from a woman in her 50s in good health and CMV-seropositive. The CDR3 reads CASGGQGPTEAFF. CDR3 coding DNA: TGTGCTAGTGGGGGACAGGGGCCCACTGAAGCTTTCTTT.